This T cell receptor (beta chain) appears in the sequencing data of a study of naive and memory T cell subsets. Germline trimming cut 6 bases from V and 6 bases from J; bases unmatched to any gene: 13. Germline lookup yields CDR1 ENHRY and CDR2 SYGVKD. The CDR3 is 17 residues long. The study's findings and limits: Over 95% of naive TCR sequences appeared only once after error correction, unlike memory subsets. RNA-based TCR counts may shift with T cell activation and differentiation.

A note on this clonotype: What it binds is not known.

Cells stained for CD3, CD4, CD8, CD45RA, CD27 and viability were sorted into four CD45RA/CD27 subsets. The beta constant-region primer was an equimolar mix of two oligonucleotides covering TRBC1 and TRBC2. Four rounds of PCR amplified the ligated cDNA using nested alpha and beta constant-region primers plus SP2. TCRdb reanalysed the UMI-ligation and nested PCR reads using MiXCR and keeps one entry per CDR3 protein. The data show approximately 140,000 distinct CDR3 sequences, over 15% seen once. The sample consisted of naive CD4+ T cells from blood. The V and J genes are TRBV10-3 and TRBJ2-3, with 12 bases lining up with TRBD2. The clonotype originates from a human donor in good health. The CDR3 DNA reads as TGTGCCATCAGGACCCCCCCACTAGCGGGAGGTTTCGATACGCAGTATTTT. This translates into CAIRTPPLAGGFDTQYF.